Listed here are 10 T cell receptor beta chains from one sample, sequenced in a study of T-cell memory formation after mild COVID-19. TCRdb processed the 5' RACE reads anew with MiXCR; each CDR3 protein has one entry. The table includes about 100,000 distinct CDR3 sequences, about a sixth detected once. The sequenced sample was PBMCs or a T cell subset sorted from them (not recorded which). The receptors stem from a man aged 18 to 30 who had mild COVID-19 (a few samples of this study predate the infection). Cell type and time point are not known.

This clonotype has just a few counts. The gene calls are TRBV4-3 and TRBJ2-2; no clear D. V lost 0 bases, J lost 1 base, and 15 bases lay in between. The CDR3 runs 18 residues. The germline CDR1 and CDR2 sequences are LGHNA and YSLEER. The CDR3 loop reads CASSQERTLPLNTGELFF. The CDR3 DNA reads TGCGCCAGCAGCCAAGAGCGAACACTGCCTCTGAACACCGGGGAGCTGTTTTTT.

This clonotype was counted ten times or more. The gene calls are TRBV18 and TRBJ2-7, with D tentatively TRBD1 (5 bases). Trimming removed 3 bases from V and 0 bases from J, with 12 bases in between. This CDR3 spans 15 amino acids. The germline gives CDR1 KGHSH, CDR2 LQKENI. The chain's CDR3 is CASSPMRDSSYEQYF. The CDR3 DNA sequence: TGTGCCAGCTCACCGATGAGAGACAGCTCCTACGAGCAGTACTTC. The complete variable domain, with remaining parts taken from reference TRBV18 and TRBJ2-7, reads NAGVMQNPRHLVRRRGQEARLRCSPMKGHSHVYWYRQLPEEGLKFMVYLQKENIIDESGMPKERFSAEFPKEGPSILRIQQVVRGDSAAYFCASSPMRDSSYEQYFGPGTRLTVT.

Comments on this clonotype: One end of the junction varies from germline; a read error may be responsible. The chain carries TRBV4-3 and TRBJ1-4; TRBD1 matches at 9 bases. Germline CDR1 and CDR2: LGHNA and YSLEER. This CDR3 spans 14 amino acids. The CDR3 sequence: CASSQGQGDEKMFF. CDR3 nucleotide sequence: TGCGCCAGCAGCCAGGGACAGGGCGACGAAAAAATGTTTTTT.

This clonotype was detected a few times. The gene calls are TRBV7-9 and TRBJ2-3; D is ambiguous. The CDR3 has 12 residues. The ends were cut back, 7 bases at V and 7 bases at J, with 12 bases in the middle. Germline CDR1 reads SEHNR; CDR2 reads FQNEAQ (reference sequence). CDR3 region: CASTTSYYTQYF. CDR3 coding DNA: TGTGCCAGCACCACTTCGTACTATACGCAGTATTTT. Complete variable domain (other parts from reference TRBV7-9 and TRBJ2-3): DTGVSQNPRHKITKRGQNVTFRCDPISEHNRLYWYRQTLGQGPEFLTYFQNEAQLEKSRLLSDRFSAERPKGSFSTLEIQRTEQGDSAMYLCASTTSYYTQYFGPGTRLTVL.

The rearrangement joins TRBV19 to TRBJ1-4, with 9 bases fitting TRBD1. Trimming at V came to 4 bases and at J to 8 bases, leaving 8 bases not matched to a gene. Germline V gives CDR1 LNHDA, CDR2 SQIVND (reference sequence). The CDR3 loop spans 15 amino acids. The CDR3, as DNA: TGTGCCAGTAGTAATCGGGACAGGGTACGAGAAAAACTGTTTTTT. It codes for CASSNRDRVREKLFF.

The count of this clonotype is one. V gene TRBV28 combines with J gene TRBJ1-1; weak D call: TRBD1 (5 bases). V was trimmed by 3 bases and J by 6 bases, leaving 14 bases between them. This CDR3 is 14 amino acids long. Germline V CDR1 and CDR2: MDHEN, SYDVKM. Here the CDR3 reads CASSFHGASPEAFF. CDR3 coding DNA: TGTGCCAGCAGTTTTCACGGGGCGTCGCCTGAAGCTTTCTTT.

This clonotype has more than one count but fewer than ten. The chain links TRBV7-6 to TRBJ2-3; tentative D call: TRBD2 (6 bases). V was cut by 3 bases and J by 11 bases, with 12 bases left in between. In germline, CDR1 is SGHVS, CDR2 FNYEAQ. CDR3 length: 12 residues. The CDR3 nucleotides read TGTGCCAGCAGCTTGGGCGGCGGGGAGCAGTATTTT. Translation: CASSLGGGEQYF.

This chain uses TRBV6-2 or TRBV6-3 with TRBJ2-7; D is uncertain. The V and J ends lost 3 bases and 6 bases respectively, with 12 bases between them. Germline CDR1 is MNHEY and CDR2 is SVGEGT. The CDR3 sequence is 13 residues long. The CDR3 nucleotides read TGTGCCAGCAGTTATGAGGACGGATCCGAGCAGTACGTC. This sequence encodes CASSYEDGSEQYV.

This clonotype has a handful of counts. This chain uses TRBV5-1 with TRBJ1-1; no clear D gene. This CDR3 region has 15 residues. The ends were cut back, 3 bases at V and 4 bases at J, with 16 bases in the middle. Germline assignment: CDR1 SGHRS and CDR2 YFSETQ. CDR3: CASSYFGEVGTEAFF. The CDR3 DNA is TGCGCCAGCAGCTATTTCGGGGAGGTGGGCACTGAAGCTTTCTTT.

This chain uses TRBV21-1 with TRBJ1-2; no DNA check was done on the table's D call, TRBD1. TRBV21-1 has pseudogene status. This CDR3 has 14 amino acids. CDR3 in DNA: TGTGCCAGCAGCAAAGACAGGCCCAACTATGGCTACACCTTC. Its translation is CASSKDRPNYGYTF.